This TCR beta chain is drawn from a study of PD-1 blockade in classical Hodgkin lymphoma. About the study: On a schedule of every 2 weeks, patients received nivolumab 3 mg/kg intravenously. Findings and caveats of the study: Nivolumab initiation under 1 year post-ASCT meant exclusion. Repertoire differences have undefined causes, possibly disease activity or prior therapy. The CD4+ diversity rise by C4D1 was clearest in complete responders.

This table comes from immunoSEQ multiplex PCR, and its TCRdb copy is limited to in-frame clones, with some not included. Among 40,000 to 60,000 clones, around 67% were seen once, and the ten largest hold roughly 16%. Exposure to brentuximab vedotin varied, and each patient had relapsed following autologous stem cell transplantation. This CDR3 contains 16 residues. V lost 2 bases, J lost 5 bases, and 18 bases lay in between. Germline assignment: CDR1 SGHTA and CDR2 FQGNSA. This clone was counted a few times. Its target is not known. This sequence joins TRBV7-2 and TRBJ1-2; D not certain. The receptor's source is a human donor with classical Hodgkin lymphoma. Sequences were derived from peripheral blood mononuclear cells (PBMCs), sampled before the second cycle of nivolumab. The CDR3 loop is CASSLRPSPAGYGYTF. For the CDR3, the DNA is TGTGCCAGCAGCTTAAGACCAAGCCCGGCGGGATATGGCTACACCTTC.